A single sample gave rise to the 23 T cell receptor beta chains below, sequenced in a study of graft-versus-host responses after intestinal transplantation. Their specific antigens are unknown. Repertoires were generated with immunoSEQ multiplex PCR, while TCRdb's copy carries only in-frame clones and drops some. The sample lists roughly 120,000 clones; approximately 95% were seen once. The input for sequencing was unstimulated CD8+ T cells sorted from spleen or lymph node cells, taken before intestinal transplant. All receptors come from a human donor who received an intestinal transplant.

The gene calls are TRBV11-2 and TRBJ1-1; D ambiguous. V dropped 4 bases and J dropped 1 base, with 13 bases sitting between them. The CDR3 consists of 15 residues. The germline V gene has CDR1 SGHAT and CDR2 FQNNGV. The CDR3: CASSSSNLGNTEAFF. DNA for the CDR3: TGTGCCAGCAGCTCGTCAAATTTGGGGAACACTGAAGCTTTCTTT.

This sequence joins TRBV6-5 and TRBJ1-2; the D is unclear. The V end lost 5 bases, the J end lost 4 bases, and 11 bases lay between the germline ends. Germline assignment: CDR1 MNHEY and CDR2 SVGAGI. The CDR3 extends over 13 amino acids. CDR3 loop: CASSEVAGYGYTF. The CDR3 DNA follows: TGTGCCAGCAGTGAAGTTGCAGGCTATGGCTACACCTTC.

CDR3 bases: TGTGCCAGCAGTTTTTTGGCCACCGGGGAGCTGTTTTTT. Translated: CASSFLATGELFF. The V gene is TRBV28, the J gene TRBJ2-2; D remains unclear. Trimming took 3 bases from V and 4 from J, leaving 6 bases between them. The CDR3 has 13 amino acids. Germline V gene data show CDR1 as MDHEN and CDR2 as SYDVKM. Full variable domain (missing parts from reference TRBV28 and TRBJ2-2): DVKVTQSSRYLVKRTGEKVFLECVQDMDHENMFWYRQDPGLGLRLIYFSYDVKMKEKGDIPEGYSVSREKKERFSLILESASTNQTSMYLCASSFLATGELFFGEGSRLTVL.

The chain joins TRBV9 to TRBJ2-1; TRBD2 might be the D (5 bases). Trimming left V 0 bases short and J 9 bases short, with 13 bases between. The CDR3 runs 14 residues. CDR1 is SGDLS and CDR2 is YYNGEE in the germline V gene. The chain's CDR3 is CASSVGTSSSEQFF. In nucleotides, the CDR3 is TGTGCCAGCAGCGTAGGAACTAGTTCGAGTGAGCAGTTCTTC.

CDR3 sequence reads: CASSSGTGGPYEQYF. The CDR3 DNA follows: TGTGCCAGCAGCTCCGGGACAGGGGGCCCCTACGAGCAGTACTTC. The chain joins TRBV7-6 to TRBJ2-5; 12 bases are a match to TRBD1. Judging by the DNA end, TRBJ2-7 fits better; the J call may be wrong. Germline lookup yields CDR1 SGHVS and CDR2 FNYEAQ. CDR3 length equals 15 residues.

V gene TRBV19 combines with J gene TRBJ1-1; D remains ambiguous. Germline V gives CDR1 LNHDA, CDR2 SQIVND (reference sequence). The CDR3 has 15 residues. V shed 3 bases and J shed 3 bases, with 14 bases lying between them. In DNA form, the CDR3 reads TGTGCCAGTAGTATTGGATACGGAGGGTACACTGAAGCTTTCTTT. It yields the protein CASSIGYGGYTEAFF.

The CDR3 sequence: CASSSRVGDGYTF. Written as DNA, the CDR3 is TGTGCCAGCAGCTCCAGGGTAGGTGATGGCTACACCTTC. V gene TRBV7-4 combines with J gene TRBJ1-2, with D perhaps matching TRBD1 (5 bases). The CDR3 has 13 amino acids. Germline CDR1 and CDR2: SGHVT and SQSDAQ. The V end was cut by 4 bases, the J end by 6 bases, with 12 bases between.

The genes are TRBV7-9 and TRBJ2-2; 11 nucleotides line up with TRBD1. V trimming: 6 bases; J trimming: 4 bases; junction bases outside the gene matches: 4. The V gene's germline CDR1 is SEHNR and CDR2 FQNEAQ (reference sequence). The CDR3 covers 15 residues. The CDR3 DNA follows: TGTGCCAGCAGGCCCGGGACAGGGGGCACCGGGGAGCTGTTTTTT. This sequence encodes CASRPGTGGTGELFF.

The genes are TRBV2 and TRBJ2-2; TRBD1 is a possible D gene (6 bases). V lost 3 bases to trimming and J lost 7 bases, with 9 bases between them. This CDR3 comprises 13 residues. The V gene's germline CDR1 is SNHLY and CDR2 FYNNEI. The CDR3 sequence is CASSDRGHGELFF. The CDR3 nucleotides are TGTGCCAGCAGTGACAGGGGACACGGGGAGCTGTTTTTT.

The chain recombines TRBV1 with TRBJ2-5; TRBD1, the table's D call, lacks a check against the DNA. The J call could be wrong; TRBJ2-7 is a better fit for the DNA end. TRBV1 is flagged as a pseudogene. This CDR3 is 15 amino acids long. This CDR3 is CTSSQDRESAYEQYF. For the CDR3, the DNA is TGCACCAGCAGCCAAGACAGGGAAAGTGCCTACGAGCAGTACTTC.

The chain employs TRBV30 and TRBJ1-1; D gene unclear. The germline gives CDR1 GTSNPN, CDR2 SVGIG (reference sequence). The CDR3 consists of 13 residues. V lost 1 base and J lost 2, with 8 bases in between. The chain's CDR3 is CAWSGRANTEAFF. The CDR3 DNA reads as TGTGCCTGGAGTGGGAGAGCTAACACTGAAGCTTTCTTT.

Points on this clone: One end of the junction is discordant with germline, which a read error may explain. The same CDR3 arises from other DNA sequences in this sample as well. This chain joins TRBV19 and TRBJ1-1; 7 bases agree with TRBD1. CDR1 is LNHDA, CDR2 SQIVND, per germline (reference sequence). The CDR3 totals 13 residues. The chain's CDR3 is CASSEGADTEAFF. The CDR3 nucleotides are TGTGCCAGTAGCGAGGGGGCGGACACTGAGGCTTTCTTT.

This chain joins TRBV28 and TRBJ1-1, with D uncertain. Germline CDR1 MDHEN, CDR2 SYDVKM. Trimming took off 6 bases at V and 2 bases at J, with 10 bases between the two ends. CDR3 size: 13 residues. This CDR3 reads CASRLPGNTEAFF. The CDR3 region has the DNA TGTGCCAGCAGGTTGCCGGGAAACACTGAAGCTTTCTTT. Using reference TRBV28 and TRBJ1-1 for the parts outside the CDR3, the full variable domain is DVKVTQSSRYLVKRTGEKVFLECVQDMDHENMFWYRQDPGLGLRLIYFSYDVKMKEKGDIPEGYSVSREKKERFSLILESASTNQTSMYLCASRLPGNTEAFFGQGTRLTVV.

Comment on this clone: At one of its ends the junction is not consistent with the germline gene, which may arise from a read error. The rearrangement links TRBV5-6 to TRBJ2-1, with 12 positions matching TRBD2. CDR1 SGHDT and CDR2 YYEEEE come from the germline V gene. The CDR3 length is 16 residues. The DNA of the CDR3 is TGTGCCAGCAGCTTTGGGACTAGCGGGTCCTATAATGAGCAGTTCTTC. Translation: CASSFGTSGSYNEQFF.

The V and J genes are TRBV27 and TRBJ2-5; D may correspond to TRBD1 or TRBD2 (5 bases each). The CDR3 is 16 amino acids. V lost 5 bases and J lost 3, with 19 bases in between. Per the germline V gene, CDR1 is MNHEY and CDR2 is SMNVEV (reference sequence). Written as DNA, the CDR3 is TGTGCCAGCAGTCCTGCCTTCCGGGACGGCGAAGAGACCCAGTACTTC. This gives the protein CASSPAFRDGEETQYF.

DNA of the CDR3: TGCGCCAGCAGTGAGTCCCCGGGTCTGAACACTGAAGCTTTCTTT. As protein: CASSESPGLNTEAFF. The chain recombines TRBV10-1 with TRBJ1-1; D is uncertain. Trimming took off 0 bases at V and 0 bases at J, with 8 bases between the two ends. The CDR3 extends over 15 amino acids. Germline V lookup: CDR1 WNHNN, CDR2 SYGVQD (reference sequence).

The rearrangement uses TRBV10-3 and TRBJ2-3; D might be TRBD1 (5 bases). The germline V gene has CDR1 ENHRY and CDR2 SYGVKD. The V end was cut by 4 bases, the J end by 5 bases, with 13 bases between. This CDR3 comprises 14 residues. The CDR3 coding sequence is TGTGCCATCAGTGCCGGCCAGGGCAAAGATACGCAGTATTTT. Protein sequence: CAISAGQGKDTQYF.

The CDR3 sequence: CASSFPEVSYEQYF. CDR3 nucleotides: TGTGCCAGCAGTTTTCCTGAGGTGTCCTACGAGCAGTACTTC. This chain links TRBV5-4 with TRBJ2-7; D is uncertain. The germline V and J ends were trimmed by 5 bases and 1 base, with 13 bases remaining between them. Germline loops: CDR1 SGHNT, CDR2 YYREEE (reference sequence). This CDR3 is built from 14 residues.

The CDR3 sequence is CSVDSRGTGELFF. The CDR3 DNA reads as TGCAGCGTTGACAGCCGGGGCACCGGGGAGCTGTTTTTT. V gene TRBV29-1 combines with J gene TRBJ2-2; maybe TRBD2 (5 bases). Trimming took 3 bases from V and 4 from J, leaving 9 bases between them. The germline V gene has CDR1 SQVTM and CDR2 ANQGSEA. The CDR3 extends over 13 amino acids.

This clone was detected once. The chain couples TRBV5-5 to TRBJ2-7; TRBD1 might be the D (6 bases). V lost 0 bases and J 3 bases, leaving 10 bases between the germline ends. CDR1 and CDR2 (germline): SGHKS, YYEKEE (reference sequence). This CDR3 spans 14 amino acids. CDR3 in amino acids: CASSLGQGFYEQYF. CDR3 DNA: TGTGCCAGCAGCTTGGGGCAGGGGTTCTACGAGCAGTACTTC.

This chain uses TRBV7-9 with TRBJ1-2; D ambiguous. Germline CDR1 reads SEHNR; CDR2 reads FQNEAQ (reference sequence). The CDR3 consists of 13 residues. V lost 5 bases and J 8 bases, leaving 15 bases between the germline ends. DNA for the CDR3: TGTGCCAGCAGCCCCGGACTCACGCCGGGCTACACCTTC. This translates into CASSPGLTPGYTF.

The genes are TRBV19 and TRBJ2-1, with D unclear. Germline values: CDR1 LNHDA, CDR2 SQIVND (reference sequence). Trimming shortened V by 3 bases and J by 0 bases, and 9 bases separated the two germline ends. The CDR3 length is 15 residues. The DNA of the CDR3 is TGTGCCAGTAGTATTATCCACTACTCCTACAATGAGCAGTTCTTC. As protein: CASSIIHYSYNEQFF.

This chain joins TRBV9 and TRBJ2-3, with 11 bases identical to TRBD1. The CDR3 runs to 16 residues. Germline values: CDR1 SGDLS, CDR2 YYNGEE. The ends lost 0 bases at V and 2 bases at J; junction bases unmatched: 2. DNA of the CDR3: TGTGCCAGCAGCGTAGGGACAGGGGGCTACACAGATACGCAGTATTTT. Translation gives CASSVGTGGYTDTQYF.